A single sample is the source of the 18 T cell receptor beta chains below, sequenced in a study of Graves' ophthalmopathy and Graves' hyperthyroidism. Amplification targeted the TCR beta CDR3 regions, with RNA transcripts as the source material. RT-PCR with HTBI primers came first, then second-round multiplex PCR. In TCRdb, the multiplex PCR reads were re-called with MiXCR into one record per CDR3 protein. This sample yields 1 million to 1.3 million distinct CDR3 sequences, of which about 40% are seen a single time; around 10% belongs to the top ten. Sequenced input: peripheral blood or thyroid tissue (not recorded which). The receptors were sampled from an adult man with Graves' hyperthyroidism.

The CDR3 reads CSVMTGDKNTEAFF. The CDR3 region has the DNA TGCAGCGTAATGACAGGGGATAAGAACACTGAAGCTTTCTTT. The chain is built from TRBV29-1 and TRBJ1-1; 8 positions match TRBD1. The CDR3 spans 14 residues. Unmatched junction bases numbered 7, after V lost 6 bases and J lost 1 base. Germline V gives CDR1 SQVTM, CDR2 ANQGSEA.

The V call is TRBV29-1, the J call TRBJ1-2; TRBD1 matches at 9 bases. Germline V lookup: CDR1 SQVTM, CDR2 ANQGSEA. CDR3 length equals 12 residues. V trimming: 5 bases; J trimming: 7 bases; junction bases outside the gene matches: 5. CDR3 coding DNA: TGCAGCGTTCGGGGGACAGGGTTTGGCTACACCTTC. This gives the protein CSVRGTGFGYTF.

On this clonotype itself: A read error is likely here: a far larger clone is one base away. The chain joins TRBV5-1 to TRBJ2-7; the match to TRBD2 covers 11 bases. CDR3 length: 16 residues. CDR1 is SGHRS and CDR2 is YFSETQ in the germline V gene. CDR3 nucleotide sequence: TGCGCCAGCAGCTTGGGGACTAGCGGGTCCTCCTGCGAGCAGTACTTC. Encoded protein: CASSLGTSGSSCEQYF.

This clonotype was counted many times. This chain connects TRBV5-1 to TRBJ2-7, with a possible D match to TRBD1 (5 bases). The V and J ends lost 0 bases and 5 bases respectively, with 9 bases between them. The germline CDR1 and CDR2 sequences are SGHRS and YFSETQ. This CDR3 region has 13 residues. The CDR3 region is CASSLASGNEQYF. In nucleotides, the CDR3 is TGCGCCAGCAGCTTGGCCTCAGGGAACGAGCAGTACTTC.

In the case of this clonotype: With a much larger clone just one base away, this may be a read error. V is TRBV9 and J is TRBJ1-5; 7 nucleotides align to TRBD1. V shed 1 base, J shed 15 bases, and the junction held 10 bases outside the gene matches. Per the germline V gene, CDR1 is SGDLS and CDR2 is YYNGEE. The CDR3 is 13 amino acids. The CDR3 region is CASSVPGQRFLHF. The CDR3 DNA sequence: TGTGCCAGCAGCGTACCGGGACAGCGTTTTTTGCATTTT.

The V call is TRBV10-3, the J call TRBJ1-1, with 8 bases lining up with TRBD1. The V segment lost 3 bases and the J segment 5 bases; nucleotides outside the gene matches: 5. CDR1 ENHRY and CDR2 SYGVKD come from the germline V gene. The CDR3 length is 14 residues. CDR3 sequence (DNA): TGTGCCATCAGTGAACAGGGGGTCGCGACTGAAGCTTTCTTT. It encodes CAISEQGVATEAFF.

This clonotype was detected a few times. The chain recombines TRBV9 with TRBJ2-7, with TRBD1 identical over 8 bases. CDR1 SGDLS and CDR2 YYNGEE come from the germline V gene. This CDR3 comprises 14 residues. V was pared by 2 bases and J by 5 bases, with 6 bases of the junction left unmatched. CDR3 protein: CASSVRQGSNEQYF. CDR3 DNA sequence: TGTGCCAGCAGCGTTAGACAGGGGTCGAACGAGCAGTACTTC.

This clonotype was seen more than once but under ten times. The CDR3 loop reads CASSTSSGSYEQYF. In DNA form, the CDR3 reads TGTGCCAGCAGCACCTCTAGCGGGAGCTACGAGCAGTACTTC. This rearrangement joins TRBV5-5 to TRBJ2-7, with TRBD2 matching over 10 bases. Germline V gene lookup returns CDR1 SGHKS and CDR2 YYEKEE (reference sequence). The CDR3 runs to 14 residues. Unmatched junction bases numbered 4, after V lost 4 bases and J lost 3 bases.

In this sample, this clonotype turned up a few times. The CDR3 DNA is TGTGCCAGCAGTTTATGGGCGGCAGGTTACGAGCAGTACTTC. Protein sequence: CASSLWAAGYEQYF. The V call is TRBV7-8, the J call TRBJ2-7, with D hard to call. The CDR3 is 14 residues long. V lost 6 bases and J 4 bases, leaving 16 bases between the germline ends. The germline V gene encodes CDR1 SGHVS and CDR2 FQNEAQ.

As concerns this clonotype: Here the CDR3 omits its conserved ending phenylalanine or tryptophan, so a read error is the likely source. The chain has TRBV4-3 and TRBJ1-6, with D tentatively TRBD1 (5 bases). Trimming left V 4 bases short and J 8 bases short, with 18 bases between. The CDR3 spans 16 residues. Per the germline V gene, CDR1 is LGHNA and CDR2 is YSLEER. In DNA, the CDR3 is TGCGCCAGCAGCCCAGATGGCGGACGGGGGGATTCACCCCTCCACTGT. It translates to CASSPDGGRGDSPLHC.

This clonotype was seen repeatedly, ten times or more. The chain joins TRBV7-9 to TRBJ1-1, with D hard to call. There are 14 residues in the CDR3. V shed 1 base and J shed 4 bases, with 10 bases lying between them. Germline CDR1 SEHNR, CDR2 FQNEAQ (reference sequence). CDR3 nucleotide sequence: TGTGCCAGCAGCTTAGTGAGGGAAGCCACTGAAGCTTTCTTT. Translation: CASSLVREATEAFF.

Many counts were recorded for this clonotype. J is TRBJ1-6 and V is TRBV9; 8 bases match TRBD1. The CDR3 length is 14 residues. Germline assignment: CDR1 SGDLS and CDR2 YYNGEE. V dropped 4 bases and J dropped 9; count of bases not matched to a gene: 6. The CDR3 is CASSPRDRPSPLHF. The CDR3 DNA is TGTGCCAGCAGCCCACGGGACAGGCCTTCACCCCTCCACTTT. Filled out from reference TRBV9 and TRBJ1-6, the complete variable domain reads DSGVTQTPKHLITATGQRVTLRCSPRSGDLSVYWYQQSLDQGLQFLIQYYNGEERAKGNILERFSAQQFPDLHSELNLSSLELGDSALYFCASSPRDRPSPLHFGNGTRLTVT.

This clonotype was counted many times. The J gene is TRBJ2-7, the V gene TRBV29-1; D gene ambiguous. CDR3 size: 15 residues. CDR1 and CDR2 (germline): SQVTM, ANQGSEA. V was cut by 1 base and J by 0 bases, with 13 bases left in between. CDR3 nucleotides: TGCAGCGTTGAAGTCGTGGCAGGCGGCTCCTACGAGCAGTACTTC. Its translation: CSVEVVAGGSYEQYF.

The rearrangement uses TRBV19 and TRBJ2-7; no definite D call. The CDR3 runs 13 residues. Germline-derived CDR1 and CDR2 are LNHDA and SQIVND (reference sequence). The ends were cut back, 9 bases at V and 5 bases at J, with 17 bases in the middle. The CDR3 coding sequence is TGTGCCAGCAGTTCCTCTGGCCGGGACGAGCAGTACTTC. Encoded protein: CASSSSGRDEQYF. Full variable domain (rest looked up from reference TRBV19 and TRBJ2-7): DGGITQSPKYLFRKEGQNVTLSCEQNLNHDAMYWYRQDPGQGLRLIYYSQIVNDFQKGDIAEGYSVSREKKESFPLTVTSAQKNPTAFYLCASSSSGRDEQYFGPGTRLTVT.

About this clonotype: A much larger clone differs by one base, so this may be a read error. The chain employs TRBV29-1 and TRBJ2-7; possibly TRBD1 for D (5 bases). The CDR3 covers 13 residues. The germline V and J ends were trimmed by 4 bases and 3 bases, with 13 bases remaining between them. CDR1 SQVTM and CDR2 ANQGSEA come from the germline V gene. CDR3 nucleotide sequence: TGCAGCGTTGTGGACACGGAAGTCTACGAGCAGTACTTC. Its protein is CSVVDTEVYEQYF.

In regard to this clonotype: Possible read error: a much larger clone is one base away. The rearrangement joins TRBV10-3 to TRBJ2-7; D is possibly TRBD2 (6 bases). CDR1 and CDR2 from the germline V gene are ENHRY and SYGVKD. The CDR3 covers 15 residues. CDR3 protein: CAVRTKPGASYERYF. In DNA form, the CDR3 reads TGTGCCGTAAGAACGAAGCCGGGAGCGAGCTACGAGCGGTACTTC.

Many counts were recorded for this clonotype. V is TRBV5-1 and J is TRBJ2-7; no clear D. CDR1 is SGHRS and CDR2 is YFSETQ in the germline V gene. This CDR3 spans 14 amino acids. V lost 0 bases to trimming and J lost 3 bases, with 10 bases between them. Here the CDR3 DNA reads TGCGCCAGCAGCTTGGGACTCCGATTCTACGAGCAGTACTTC. Amino acid sequence: CASSLGLRFYEQYF.

This clonotype was seen a single time. The chain couples TRBV7-8 to TRBJ2-3, with 9 positions matching TRBD1. The V gene's germline CDR1 is SGHVS and CDR2 FQNEAQ. The CDR3 consists of 15 residues. The trim removed 3 bases at V and 3 bases at J, leaving 4 bases unmatched. The CDR3 region has the DNA TGTGCCAGCAGCTTCGGGACAGGGCAAACAGATACGCAGTATTTT. This encodes CASSFGTGQTDTQYF. Drawing the rest from reference TRBV7-8 and TRBJ2-3, the complete variable domain is GAGVSQSPRYKVAKRGQDVALRCDPISGHVSLFWYQQALGQGPEFLTYFQNEAQLDKSGLPSDRFFAERPEGSVSTLKIQRTQQEDSAVYLCASSFGTGQTDTQYFGPGTRLTVL.